This T cell receptor (beta chain) was retrieved from a study of post-analysis software for immune sequencing data. Study-level points and caveats: A few TRBV segments occurring more often in patients than controls included TRBV5-6, TRBV5-1 and TRBV20-1.

Comments on this clonotype: Its antigen is unknown.

CDR1 is SGHAT and CDR2 is FQNNGV in the germline V gene. This CDR3 has 14 amino acids. Built from TCR beta cDNA, the libraries had unique molecular identifiers in them. TCRdb independently ran MiXCR on the PCR reads; one entry per CDR3 protein. This sample has 380,000 or so distinct CDR3 sequences, with less than 35% found just once. The TCR was taken from a girl aged 5 to 17 with multiple sclerosis. This chain uses TRBV11-2 with TRBJ2-7, with D possibly TRBD2 on 7 matching bases. The end of the DNA fits TRBJ2-5 better, so the J call may be wrong. Material: blood. The CDR3 sequence is CASSKPGGPETQYF. For the CDR3, the DNA is TGTGCCAGCAGCAAACCCGGGGGGCCAGAGACCCAGTACTTC.